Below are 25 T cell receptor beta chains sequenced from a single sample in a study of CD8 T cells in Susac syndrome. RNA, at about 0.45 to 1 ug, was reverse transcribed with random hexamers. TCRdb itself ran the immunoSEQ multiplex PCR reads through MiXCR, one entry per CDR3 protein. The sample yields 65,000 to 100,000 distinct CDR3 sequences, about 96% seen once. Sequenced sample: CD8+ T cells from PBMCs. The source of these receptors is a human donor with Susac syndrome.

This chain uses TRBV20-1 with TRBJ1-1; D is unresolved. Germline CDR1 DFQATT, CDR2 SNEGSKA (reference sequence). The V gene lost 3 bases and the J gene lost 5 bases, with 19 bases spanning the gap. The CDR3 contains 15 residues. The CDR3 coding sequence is TGCAGTGCTAGGGGCGGATGGGCTTGGTTGACTGAAGCTTTCTTT. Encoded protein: CSARGGWAWLTEAFF.

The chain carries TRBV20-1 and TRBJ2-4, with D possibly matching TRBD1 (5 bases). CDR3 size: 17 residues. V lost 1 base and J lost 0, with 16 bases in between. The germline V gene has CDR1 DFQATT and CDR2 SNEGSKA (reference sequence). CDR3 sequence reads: CSARGLGPSGAKNIQYF. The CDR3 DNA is TGCAGTGCTAGAGGGCTGGGGCCGTCGGGAGCCAAAAACATTCAGTACTTC.

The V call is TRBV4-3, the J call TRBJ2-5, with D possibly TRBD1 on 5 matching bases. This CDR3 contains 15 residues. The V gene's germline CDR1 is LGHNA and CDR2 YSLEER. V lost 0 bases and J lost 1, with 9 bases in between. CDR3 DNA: TGCGCCAGCAGCCAAGATCTGACAGTCCAAGAGACCCAGTACTTC. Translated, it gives CASSQDLTVQETQYF.

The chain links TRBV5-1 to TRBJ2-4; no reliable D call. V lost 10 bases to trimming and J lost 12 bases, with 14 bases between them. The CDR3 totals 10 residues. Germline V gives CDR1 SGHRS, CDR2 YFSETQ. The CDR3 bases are TGCGCCCGGACGGCCCCAAGTCAGTACTTC. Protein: CARTAPSQYF.

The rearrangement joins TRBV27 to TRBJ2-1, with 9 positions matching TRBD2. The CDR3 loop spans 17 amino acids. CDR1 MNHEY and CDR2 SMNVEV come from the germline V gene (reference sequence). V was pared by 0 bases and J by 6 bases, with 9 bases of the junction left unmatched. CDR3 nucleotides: TGTGCCAGCAGTTTATCGTCCCCTAGCGGGAAATTCAATGAGCAGTTCTTC. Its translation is CASSLSSPSGKFNEQFF.

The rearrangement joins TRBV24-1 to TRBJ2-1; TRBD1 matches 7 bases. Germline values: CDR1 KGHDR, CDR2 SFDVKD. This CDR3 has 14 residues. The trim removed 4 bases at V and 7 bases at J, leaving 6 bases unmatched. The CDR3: CATSERDSRNEQFF. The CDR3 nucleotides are TGTGCCACCAGTGAAAGGGACAGCAGGAATGAGCAGTTCTTC.

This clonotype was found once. CDR3 region: CASSEGRVEGYTF. Here the CDR3 DNA reads TGTGCCAGCAGTGAGGGCCGGGTCGAAGGCTACACCTTC. V usage is TRBV25-1 and J usage is TRBJ1-2; unclear D gene. With 3 bases removed from V and 8 bases from J, the gap between germline ends came to 13 bases. CDR1 and CDR2 (germline): MGHDK, SYGVNS. The CDR3 is made up of 13 amino acids.

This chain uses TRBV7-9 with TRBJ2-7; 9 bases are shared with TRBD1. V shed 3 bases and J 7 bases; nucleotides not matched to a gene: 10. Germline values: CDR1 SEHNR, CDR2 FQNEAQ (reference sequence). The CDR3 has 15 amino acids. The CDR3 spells CASSFHRGLDEEQYF. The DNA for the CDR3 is TGTGCCAGCAGCTTTCACAGGGGGCTAGATGAAGAGCAGTACTTC.

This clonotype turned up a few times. As DNA, the CDR3 is TGCGCCAGCAGCCCTGGACAGGGGGCCAACAATGAGCAGTTCTTC. Amino acids: CASSPGQGANNEQFF. The chain has TRBV5-1 and TRBJ2-1; 11 nucleotides agree with TRBD1. The CDR3 sequence is 15 residues long. Trimming removed 4 bases from V and 5 bases from J; junction bases left unmatched: 5. Germline-derived CDR1 and CDR2 are SGHRS and YFSETQ.

This CDR3 is CASSIGLAGWETQYF. CDR3 DNA sequence: TGTGCCAGCAGCATCGGACTAGCGGGATGGGAGACCCAGTACTTC. The rearrangement uses TRBV9 and TRBJ2-5, with TRBD2 matching 12 bases. This CDR3 has 15 amino acids. Germline CDR1 SGDLS, CDR2 YYNGEE. The junction had 6 bases not matched to a gene; V was cut back by 4 bases and J by 5 bases.

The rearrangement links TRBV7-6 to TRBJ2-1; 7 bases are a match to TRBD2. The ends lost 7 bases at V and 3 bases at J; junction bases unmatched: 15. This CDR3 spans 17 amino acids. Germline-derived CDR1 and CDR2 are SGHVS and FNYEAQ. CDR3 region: CASTVEVGGSNYNEQFF. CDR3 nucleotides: TGTGCCAGCACCGTTGAGGTCGGGGGGAGTAACTACAATGAGCAGTTCTTC.

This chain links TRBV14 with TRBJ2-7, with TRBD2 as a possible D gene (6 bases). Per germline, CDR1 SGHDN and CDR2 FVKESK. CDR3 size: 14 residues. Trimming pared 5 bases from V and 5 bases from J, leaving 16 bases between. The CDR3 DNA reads TGTGCCAGCAGCGCCCGTTGGGAGGAGAACGAGCAGTACTTC. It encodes CASSARWEENEQYF.

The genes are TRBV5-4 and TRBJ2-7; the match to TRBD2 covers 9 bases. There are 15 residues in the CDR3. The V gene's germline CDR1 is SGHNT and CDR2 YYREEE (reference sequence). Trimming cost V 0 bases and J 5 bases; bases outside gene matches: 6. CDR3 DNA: TGTGCCAGCAGCTTGGCAGGCGGGAGGGCCGACGAGCAGTACTTC. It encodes CASSLAGGRADEQYF.

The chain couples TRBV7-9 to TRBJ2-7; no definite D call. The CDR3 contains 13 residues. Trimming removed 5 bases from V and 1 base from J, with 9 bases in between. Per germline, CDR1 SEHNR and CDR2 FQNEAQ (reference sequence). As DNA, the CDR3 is TGTGCCAGCAGCGACCCCCGGTCCTACGAGCAGTACTTC. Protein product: CASSDPRSYEQYF.

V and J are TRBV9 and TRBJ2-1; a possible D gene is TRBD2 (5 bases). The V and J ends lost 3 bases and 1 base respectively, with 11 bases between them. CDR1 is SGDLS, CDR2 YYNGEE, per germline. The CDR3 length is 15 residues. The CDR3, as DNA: TGTGCCAGCAGCGGACCGGGATGGTCCTACAATGAGCAGTTCTTC. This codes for CASSGPGWSYNEQFF.

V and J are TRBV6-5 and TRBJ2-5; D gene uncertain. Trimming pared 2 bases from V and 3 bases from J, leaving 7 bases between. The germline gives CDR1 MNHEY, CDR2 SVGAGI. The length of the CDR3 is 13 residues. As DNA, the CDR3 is TGTGCCAGCAGTTACATAGGGAAAGAGACCCAGTACTTC. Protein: CASSYIGKETQYF.

CDR3 nucleotide sequence: TGCAGCGTTGAAGATGGGGGCCAGCTTGGGCAAGAGACCCAGTACTTC. Translation gives CSVEDGGQLGQETQYF. The rearrangement links TRBV29-1 to TRBJ2-5, with D possibly being TRBD1 (6 bases). Per the germline V gene, CDR1 is SQVTM and CDR2 is ANQGSEA. Trimming pared 0 bases from V and 2 bases from J, leaving 16 bases between. The CDR3 loop spans 16 amino acids.

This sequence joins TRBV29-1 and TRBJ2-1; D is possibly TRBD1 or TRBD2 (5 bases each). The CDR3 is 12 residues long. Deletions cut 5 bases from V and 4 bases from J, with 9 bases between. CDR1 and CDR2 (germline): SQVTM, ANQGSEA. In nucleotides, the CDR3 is TGCAGCGTTCCATGGGGGTACAATGAGCAGTTCTTC. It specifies CSVPWGYNEQFF.

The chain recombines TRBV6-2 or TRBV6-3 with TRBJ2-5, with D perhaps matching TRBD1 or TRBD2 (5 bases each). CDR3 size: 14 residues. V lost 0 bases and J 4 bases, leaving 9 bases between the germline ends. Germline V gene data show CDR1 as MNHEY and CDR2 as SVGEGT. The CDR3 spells CASSYSGTAETQYF. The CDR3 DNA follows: TGTGCCAGCAGTTACTCCGGGACGGCAGAGACCCAGTACTTC.

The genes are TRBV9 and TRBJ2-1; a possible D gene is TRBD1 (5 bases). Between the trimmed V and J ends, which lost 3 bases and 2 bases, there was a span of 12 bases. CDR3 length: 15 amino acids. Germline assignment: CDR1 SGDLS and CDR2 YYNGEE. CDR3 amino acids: CASSGGVGPYNEQFF. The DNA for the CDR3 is TGTGCCAGCAGCGGGGGCGTAGGGCCCTACAATGAGCAGTTCTTC. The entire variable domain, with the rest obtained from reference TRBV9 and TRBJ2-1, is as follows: DSGVTQTPKHLITATGQRVTLRCSPRSGDLSVYWYQQSLDQGLQFLIQYYNGEERAKGNILERFSAQQFPDLHSELNLSSLELGDSALYFCASSGGVGPYNEQFFGPGTRLTVL.

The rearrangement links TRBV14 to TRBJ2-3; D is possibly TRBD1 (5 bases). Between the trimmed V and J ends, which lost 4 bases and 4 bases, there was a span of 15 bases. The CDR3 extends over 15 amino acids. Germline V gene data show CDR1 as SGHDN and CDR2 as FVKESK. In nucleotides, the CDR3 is TGTGCCAGCAGCCTCCTAGGGGCGGTCCCAGATACGCAGTATTTT. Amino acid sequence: CASSLLGAVPDTQYF.

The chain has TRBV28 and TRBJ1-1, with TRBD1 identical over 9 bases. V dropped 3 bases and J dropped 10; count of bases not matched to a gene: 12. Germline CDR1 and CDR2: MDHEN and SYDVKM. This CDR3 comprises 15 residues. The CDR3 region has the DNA TGTGCCAGCAGTTTCTTTGCCGGGACAGGGTACGGAGCTTTCTTT. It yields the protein CASSFFAGTGYGAFF.

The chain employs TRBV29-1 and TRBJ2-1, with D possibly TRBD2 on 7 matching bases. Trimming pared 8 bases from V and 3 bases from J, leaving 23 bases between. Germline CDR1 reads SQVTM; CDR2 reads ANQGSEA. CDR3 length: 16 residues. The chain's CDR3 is CSSEGEERGSYNEQFF. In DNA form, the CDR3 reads TGCAGCTCCGAGGGGGAAGAGCGGGGCAGCTACAATGAGCAGTTCTTC.

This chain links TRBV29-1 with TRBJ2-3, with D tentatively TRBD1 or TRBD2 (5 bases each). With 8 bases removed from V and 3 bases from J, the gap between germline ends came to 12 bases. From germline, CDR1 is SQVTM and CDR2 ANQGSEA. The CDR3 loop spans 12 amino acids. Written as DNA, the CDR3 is TGCAGCTCAGGGACCTCAACAGATACGCAGTATTTT. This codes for CSSGTSTDTQYF.

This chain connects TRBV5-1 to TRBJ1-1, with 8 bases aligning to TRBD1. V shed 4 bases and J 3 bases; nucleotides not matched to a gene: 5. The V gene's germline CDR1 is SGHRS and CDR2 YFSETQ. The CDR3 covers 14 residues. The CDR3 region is CASSGQGVDTEAFF. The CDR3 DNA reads TGCGCCAGCAGCGGACAGGGAGTCGACACTGAAGCTTTCTTT.